This T cell receptor beta chain was documented in a study of T-cell memory formation after mild COVID-19. TCRdb ran MiXCR on the 5' RACE reads and lists one entry per CDR3 protein. The data hold about 130,000 distinct CDR3 sequences, with approximately 5.9% observed a single time. This CDR3 is built from 14 residues. Trimming removed 9 bases at V and 1 base at J, with 16 bases between. The germline CDR1 and CDR2 sequences are MGHDK and SYGVNS. The TCR was taken from an adult woman who had mild COVID-19 (a few samples of this study predate the infection). Cell type and time point are not known. The genes are TRBV25-1 and TRBJ2-7, with D maybe TRBD1 (5 bases). The sequencing sample was made of PBMCs or a T cell subset sorted from them (not recorded which). In DNA, the CDR3 is TGTGCCAGAAGCACATTGACAGAGTCCTACGAGCAGTACTTC. It specifies CARSTLTESYEQYF.